This T cell receptor beta chain was sequenced during a study of T cells after yellow fever vaccination. About the study: When fractions had low cell numbers, they were prepared with SMART-Seq v4 Ultra Low Input. General study findings and limits: In post-booster samples, most primary-vaccination clones reappeared (under 98% CD4, roughly 89% CD8). Peak timing came faster in the weaker secondary response, day 5 versus 15.

This clonotype was counted only a few times. What it recognizes is unknown. V shed 0 bases and J shed 5 bases, with 10 bases lying between them. Germline-derived CDR1 and CDR2 are SGHTA and FQGTGA. The CDR3 spans 14 residues. The study made its TCR cDNA through 5'RACE template switching. That step introduced a universal primer site along with UMIs. One entry per CDR3 protein, called by TCRdb with MiXCR from the 5' RACE reads. The data hold around 400,000 distinct CDR3 sequences, with more than 9% observed a single time. The source of this sequence is a man aged 18 to 30 who received the YFV17D yellow fever vaccine. This chain joins TRBV7-3 and TRBJ1-1; D is perhaps TRBD1 (6 bases). The sequencing used PBMCs, collected on the day of the first yellow fever vaccination. Here the CDR3 reads CASSLTGAGTEAFF. In DNA form, the CDR3 reads TGTGCCAGCAGCTTAACGGGGGCAGGAACTGAAGCTTTCTTT.